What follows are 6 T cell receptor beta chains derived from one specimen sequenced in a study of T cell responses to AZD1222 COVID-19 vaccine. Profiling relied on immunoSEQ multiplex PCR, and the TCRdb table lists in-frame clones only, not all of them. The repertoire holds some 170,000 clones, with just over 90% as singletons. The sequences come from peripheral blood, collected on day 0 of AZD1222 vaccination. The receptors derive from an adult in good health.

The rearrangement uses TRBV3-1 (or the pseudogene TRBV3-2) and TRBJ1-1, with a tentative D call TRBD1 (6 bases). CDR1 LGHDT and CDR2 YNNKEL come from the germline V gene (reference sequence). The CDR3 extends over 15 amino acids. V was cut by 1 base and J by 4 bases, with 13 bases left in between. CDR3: CASSQGYRVGTEAFF. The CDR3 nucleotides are TGTGCCAGCAGCCAAGGTTACAGGGTAGGCACTGAAGCTTTCTTT.

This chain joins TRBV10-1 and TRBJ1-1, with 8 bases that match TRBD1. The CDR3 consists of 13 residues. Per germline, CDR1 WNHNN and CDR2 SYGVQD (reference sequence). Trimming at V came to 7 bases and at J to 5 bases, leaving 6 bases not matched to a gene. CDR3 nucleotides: TGCGCCAGCAATCCGACAGGGGCTACTGAAGCTTTCTTT. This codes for CASNPTGATEAFF.

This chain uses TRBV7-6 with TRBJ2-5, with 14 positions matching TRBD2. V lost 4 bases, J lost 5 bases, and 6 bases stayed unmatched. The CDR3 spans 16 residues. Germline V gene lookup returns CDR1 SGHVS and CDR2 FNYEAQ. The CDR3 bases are TGTGCCAGCAGCTCGGGACTAGCGGGAGCCGGGGAGACCCAGTACTTC. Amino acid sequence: CASSSGLAGAGETQYF.

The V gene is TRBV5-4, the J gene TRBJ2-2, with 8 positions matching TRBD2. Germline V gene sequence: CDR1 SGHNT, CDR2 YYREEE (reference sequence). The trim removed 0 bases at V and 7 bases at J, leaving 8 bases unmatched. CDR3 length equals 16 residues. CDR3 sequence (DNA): TGTGCCAGCAGCTTGGAAGGGACTAGACCGGGCGGGGAGCTGTTTTTT. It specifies CASSLEGTRPGGELFF.

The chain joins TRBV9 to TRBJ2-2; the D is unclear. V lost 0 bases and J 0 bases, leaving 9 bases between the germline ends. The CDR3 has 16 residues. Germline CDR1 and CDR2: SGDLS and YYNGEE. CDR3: CASSVVPQTNTGELFF. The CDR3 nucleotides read TGTGCCAGCAGCGTAGTCCCCCAGACGAACACCGGGGAGCTGTTTTTT.

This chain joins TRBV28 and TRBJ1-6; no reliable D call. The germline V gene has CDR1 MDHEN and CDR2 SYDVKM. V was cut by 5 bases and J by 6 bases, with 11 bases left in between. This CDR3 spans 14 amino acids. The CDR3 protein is CASSTPLPNSPLHF. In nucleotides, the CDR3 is TGTGCCAGCAGTACCCCTTTACCTAATTCACCCCTCCACTTT.